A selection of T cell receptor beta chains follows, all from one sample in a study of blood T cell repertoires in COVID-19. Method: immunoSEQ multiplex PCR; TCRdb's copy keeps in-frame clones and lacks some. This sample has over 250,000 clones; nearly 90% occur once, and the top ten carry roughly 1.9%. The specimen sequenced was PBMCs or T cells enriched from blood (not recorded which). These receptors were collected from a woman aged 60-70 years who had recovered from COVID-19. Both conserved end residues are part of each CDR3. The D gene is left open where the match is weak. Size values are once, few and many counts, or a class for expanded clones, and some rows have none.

CDR3nt: TGTGCCAGCAGCTTAGGGTGGGGGCCCTACGAGCAGTACTTC
CDR3aa: CASSLGWGPYEQYF
d_gene: -
j_gene: TRBJ2-7
abundance: -
v_gene: TRBV7-3

CDR3nt: TGTGCCAGCAGTGACAGGGGAGGGAATGAAAAACTGTTTTTT
CDR3aa: CASSDRGGNEKLFF
d_gene: -
j_gene: TRBJ1-4
abundance: -
v_gene: TRBV6-1

CDR3nt: TGTGCCAGCAGTGTTAGTCTTAATTCACCCCTCCACTTT
CDR3aa: CASSVSLNSPLHF
d_gene: -
j_gene: TRBJ1-6
abundance: -
v_gene: TRBV14

CDR3nt: TGTGCCTGGCTCAGCACAGATACGCAGTATTTT
CDR3aa: CAWLSTDTQYF
d_gene: -
j_gene: TRBJ2-3
abundance: -
v_gene: TRBV30

CDR3nt: TGCGCCAGCAGTGAGTCGACTCCAGGGAATACGAATGAGCAGTTCTTC
CDR3aa: CASSESTPGNTNEQFF
d_gene: -
j_gene: TRBJ2-1
abundance: -
v_gene: TRBV10-1

CDR3nt: TGTGCCGCTGCGCGGGAGGTCTACAATGAGCAGTTCTTC
CDR3aa: CAAAREVYNEQFF
d_gene: TRBD2
j_gene: TRBJ2-1
abundance: -
v_gene: TRBV7-8

CDR3nt: TGTGCCAGCAGTGTTTGGGCAGGAACAAACACTGAAGCTTTCTTT
CDR3aa: CASSVWAGTNTEAFF
d_gene: -
j_gene: TRBJ1-1
abundance: -
v_gene: TRBV2

CDR3nt: TGTGCCAGCACCCGACAGGGTGAATTTGGCGAGCAGTACTTC
CDR3aa: CASTRQGEFGEQYF
d_gene: TRBD1
j_gene: TRBJ2-7
abundance: -
v_gene: TRBV2

CDR3nt: TGTGCCACCAAGGGACTGAGCACAGATACGCAGTATTTT
CDR3aa: CATKGLSTDTQYF
d_gene: -
j_gene: TRBJ2-3
abundance: many
v_gene: TRBV24-1

CDR3nt: TGTGCCAGCAGCTTGGTCTCGACAGATACGCAGTATTTT
CDR3aa: CASSLVSTDTQYF
d_gene: -
j_gene: TRBJ2-3
abundance: -
v_gene: TRBV5-5

CDR3nt: TGCGCCAGCAGCTTAACAGGGATCTACAATGAGCAGTTCTTC
CDR3aa: CASSLTGIYNEQFF
d_gene: -
j_gene: TRBJ2-1
abundance: -
v_gene: TRBV5-1

CDR3nt: TGCAGTGCTACAGGGGAGGAGACCCAGTACTTC
CDR3aa: CSATGEETQYF
d_gene: -
j_gene: TRBJ2-5
abundance: -
v_gene: TRBV20-1

CDR3nt: TGTGCCAGCAGCCTAGCGGCTACTGAGGGGGAGCAGTACTTC
CDR3aa: CASSLAATEGEQYF
d_gene: -
j_gene: TRBJ2-7
abundance: -
v_gene: TRBV3-1/TRBV3-2

CDR3nt: TGTGCCAGCGGGCGACCAGCTAATGAAAAACTGTTTTTT
CDR3aa: CASGRPANEKLFF
d_gene: -
j_gene: TRBJ1-4
abundance: -
v_gene: TRBV27

CDR3nt: TGTGCCAGCTCCTCCGGGAATCAGCCCCAGCATTTT
CDR3aa: CASSSGNQPQHF
d_gene: -
j_gene: TRBJ1-5
abundance: -
v_gene: TRBV18

CDR3nt: TGCGCCAGCAGCTTAAAGGGGGCTAGTAACTATGGCTACACCTTC
CDR3aa: CASSLKGASNYGYTF
d_gene: TRBD1
j_gene: TRBJ1-2
abundance: once
v_gene: TRBV5-1

CDR3nt: TGTGCCAGCAGCTTAGCGGATACAGGTCGGGCGTCCTACGAGCAGTACTTC
CDR3aa: CASSLADTGRASYEQYF
d_gene: -
j_gene: TRBJ2-7
abundance: once
v_gene: TRBV7-8

CDR3nt: TGTGCCAGCAGCTTACTGGGGGGTGAGCAGTTCTTC
CDR3aa: CASSLLGGEQFF
d_gene: -
j_gene: TRBJ2-1
abundance: -
v_gene: TRBV7-3

CDR3nt: TGTGCCAGCAGCGTAGGGCAGGGTGTAGAGCAATCACCCCTCCACTTT
CDR3aa: CASSVGQGVEQSPLHF
d_gene: -
j_gene: TRBJ1-6
abundance: -
v_gene: TRBV9

CDR3nt: TGTGCCAGCGGACAGGTGAACTATGGCTACACCTTC
CDR3aa: CASGQVNYGYTF
d_gene: TRBD1
j_gene: TRBJ1-2
abundance: -
v_gene: TRBV13

CDR3nt: TGTGCCAGCTCACCACCGAACGGGGAGACCCAGTACTTC
CDR3aa: CASSPPNGETQYF
d_gene: -
j_gene: TRBJ2-5
abundance: -
v_gene: TRBV18

CDR3nt: TGTGCCAGCAGCGAAAGCTACGACAGGGGCTATGGCTACACCTTC
CDR3aa: CASSESYDRGYGYTF
d_gene: TRBD1
j_gene: TRBJ1-2
abundance: -
v_gene: TRBV9

CDR3nt: TGTGCTAGTGGTTTCCCACGGGACTTGGGGACTCCCAAGGGTCTATGCGAGCAGTTCTTC
CDR3aa: CASGFPRDLGTPKGLCEQFF
d_gene: -
j_gene: TRBJ2-1
abundance: once
v_gene: TRBV12-5

CDR3nt: TGTGCCAGCAGTCCTAACAGGGGTGAAAAACTGTTTTTT
CDR3aa: CASSPNRGEKLFF
d_gene: TRBD1
j_gene: TRBJ1-4
abundance: -
v_gene: TRBV28

CDR3nt: TGTGCCAGCAGCCAAGGGACGGGACTGTCCTACAATGAGCAGTTCTTC
CDR3aa: CASSQGTGLSYNEQFF
d_gene: -
j_gene: TRBJ2-1
abundance: once
v_gene: TRBV3-1/TRBV3-2

CDR3nt: TGTGCCACCACACGGACTAGCGGGAGAAGTACCGGGGAGCTGTTTTTT
CDR3aa: CATTRTSGRSTGELFF
d_gene: TRBD2
j_gene: TRBJ2-2
abundance: -
v_gene: TRBV19

CDR3nt: TGTGCCAGCAGTTCGACACCACGCTACACCTTC
CDR3aa: CASSSTPRYTF
d_gene: -
j_gene: TRBJ1-2
abundance: -
v_gene: TRBV28

CDR3nt: TGTGCCAGTAGTAGGAGGGGACAGGGCGAGCAGTTCTTC
CDR3aa: CASSRRGQGEQFF
d_gene: TRBD1
j_gene: TRBJ2-1
abundance: -
v_gene: TRBV19

CDR3nt: TGTGCCAGCAGCTTCGGACTAGCGGGAGTTAAAGATACGCAGTATTTT
CDR3aa: CASSFGLAGVKDTQYF
d_gene: TRBD2
j_gene: TRBJ2-3
abundance: -
v_gene: TRBV7-3

CDR3nt: TGCGCCAGTAGCCACCACCCGAGGGGGTCCTATAATTCACCCCTCCACTTT
CDR3aa: CASSHHPRGSYNSPLHF
d_gene: -
j_gene: TRBJ1-6
abundance: -
v_gene: TRBV4-1

CDR3nt: TGCGCCAGCAGCCTTGGGACAGAAGAGACCCAGTACTTC
CDR3aa: CASSLGTEETQYF
d_gene: TRBD1
j_gene: TRBJ2-5
abundance: -
v_gene: TRBV5-1

CDR3nt: TGTGCCAGCAGTTGGCAGGACAATCAGCCCCAGCATTTT
CDR3aa: CASSWQDNQPQHF
d_gene: -
j_gene: TRBJ1-5
abundance: -
v_gene: TRBV12-3/TRBV12-4

CDR3nt: TGCAGTGCATGGGACAGCGGAGCTTTCTTT
CDR3aa: CSAWDSGAFF
d_gene: TRBD1
j_gene: TRBJ1-1
abundance: -
v_gene: TRBV20-1

CDR3nt: TGTGCCAGCTCACTGGGACATACAGAGGGTCAGCCCCAGCATTTT
CDR3aa: CASSLGHTEGQPQHF
d_gene: -
j_gene: TRBJ1-5
abundance: -
v_gene: TRBV18

CDR3nt: TGTGCCAGCAGCGTAGCTTTTCAGGACTCTGGAAACACCATATATTTT
CDR3aa: CASSVAFQDSGNTIYF
d_gene: -
j_gene: TRBJ1-3
abundance: -
v_gene: TRBV9

CDR3nt: TGCGCCAGCAGCCAAGATCGGGGCGGGGGCCCCACAGATACGCAGTATTTT
CDR3aa: CASSQDRGGGPTDTQYF
d_gene: -
j_gene: TRBJ2-3
abundance: -
v_gene: TRBV4-1

CDR3nt: TGTGCCAGCAGTTTGATGACAGGCTCAGGGAATTCACCCCTCCACTTT
CDR3aa: CASSLMTGSGNSPLHF
d_gene: -
j_gene: TRBJ1-6
abundance: -
v_gene: TRBV27

CDR3nt: TGTGCCAGCAGCCCTCTAGAGAGGTACACTGAAGCTTTCTTT
CDR3aa: CASSPLERYTEAFF
d_gene: -
j_gene: TRBJ1-1
abundance: -
v_gene: TRBV3-1/TRBV3-2

CDR3nt: TGTGCCAGCAGCCAAGACCCTAGCTCCAATGAGCAGTTCTTC
CDR3aa: CASSQDPSSNEQFF
d_gene: -
j_gene: TRBJ2-1
abundance: once
v_gene: TRBV4-2

CDR3nt: TGTGCCTGCGGACAGGGGGCTTCCTACGAGCAGTACTTC
CDR3aa: CACGQGASYEQYF
d_gene: TRBD1
j_gene: TRBJ2-7
abundance: -
v_gene: TRBV30

CDR3nt: TGTGCCAGCAGCCCAGCCCCAACAGGGGAGGAGACCCAGTACTTC
CDR3aa: CASSPAPTGEETQYF
d_gene: TRBD1
j_gene: TRBJ2-5
abundance: -
v_gene: TRBV7-3

CDR3nt: TGTGCCAGTAGCCCGGGGGTTCTAATGAACACTGAAGCTTTCTTT
CDR3aa: CASSPGVLMNTEAFF
d_gene: -
j_gene: TRBJ1-1
abundance: -
v_gene: TRBV19